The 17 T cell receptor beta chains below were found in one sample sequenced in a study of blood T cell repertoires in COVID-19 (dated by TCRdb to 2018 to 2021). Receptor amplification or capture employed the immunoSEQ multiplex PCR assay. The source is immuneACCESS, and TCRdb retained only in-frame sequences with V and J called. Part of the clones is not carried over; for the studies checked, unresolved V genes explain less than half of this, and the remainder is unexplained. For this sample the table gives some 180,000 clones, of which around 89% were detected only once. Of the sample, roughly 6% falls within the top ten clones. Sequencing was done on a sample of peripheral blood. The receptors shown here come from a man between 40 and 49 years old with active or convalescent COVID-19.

CDR3 nucleotides: TGCGCCAGCAGCTCGGGCGGGAGCTTCCGGGTTGAGCAGTTCTTC. Its translation is CASSSGGSFRVEQFF. The genes are TRBV5-1 and TRBJ2-1; 7 nucleotides align to TRBD2. After removal of 3 bases from V and 9 bases from J, the junction contained 12 bases not matched to a gene. This CDR3 has 15 amino acids. Germline CDR1 and CDR2: SGHRS and YFSETQ.

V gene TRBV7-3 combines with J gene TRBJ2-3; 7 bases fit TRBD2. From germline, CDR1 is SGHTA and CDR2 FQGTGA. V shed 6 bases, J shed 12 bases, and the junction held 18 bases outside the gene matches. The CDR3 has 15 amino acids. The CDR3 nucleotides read TGTGCCAGCAGACAACTGGGAGAATTCGGCGGGGGACAGTATTTT. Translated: CASRQLGEFGGGQYF.

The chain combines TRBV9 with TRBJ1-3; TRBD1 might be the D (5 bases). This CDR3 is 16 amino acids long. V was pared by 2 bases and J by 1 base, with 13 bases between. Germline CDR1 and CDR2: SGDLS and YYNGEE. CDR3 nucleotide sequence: TGTGCCAGCAGCGTTGGCACAGGTCTATCTGGAAACACCATATATTTT. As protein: CASSVGTGLSGNTIYF.

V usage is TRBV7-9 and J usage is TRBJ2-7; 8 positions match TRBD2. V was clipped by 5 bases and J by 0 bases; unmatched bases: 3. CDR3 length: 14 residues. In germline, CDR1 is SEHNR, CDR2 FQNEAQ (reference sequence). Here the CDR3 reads CASSAGGSSYEQYF. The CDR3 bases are TGTGCCAGCAGCGCGGGAGGCAGCTCCTACGAGCAGTACTTC.

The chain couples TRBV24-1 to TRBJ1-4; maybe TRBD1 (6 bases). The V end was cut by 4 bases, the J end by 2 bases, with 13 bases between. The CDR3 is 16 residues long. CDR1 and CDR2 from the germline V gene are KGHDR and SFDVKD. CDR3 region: CATSDRRDTTNEKLFF. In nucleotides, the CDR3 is TGTGCCACCAGTGACCGCCGGGACACCACTAATGAAAAACTGTTTTTT.

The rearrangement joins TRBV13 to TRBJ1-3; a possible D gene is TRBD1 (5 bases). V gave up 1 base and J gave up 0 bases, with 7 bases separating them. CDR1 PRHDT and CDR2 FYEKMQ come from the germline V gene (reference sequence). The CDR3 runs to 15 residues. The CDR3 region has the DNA TGTGCCAGCAGCTTAGACAGGCTCTCTGGAAACACCATATATTTT. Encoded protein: CASSLDRLSGNTIYF.

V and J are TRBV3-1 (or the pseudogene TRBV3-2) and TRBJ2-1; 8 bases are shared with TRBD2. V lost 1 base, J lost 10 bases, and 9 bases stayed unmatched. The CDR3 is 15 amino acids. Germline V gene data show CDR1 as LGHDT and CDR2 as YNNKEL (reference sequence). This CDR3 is CASSQGRGSGIEQFF. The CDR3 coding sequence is TGTGCCAGCAGCCAAGGGAGAGGTAGCGGGATAGAGCAGTTCTTC.

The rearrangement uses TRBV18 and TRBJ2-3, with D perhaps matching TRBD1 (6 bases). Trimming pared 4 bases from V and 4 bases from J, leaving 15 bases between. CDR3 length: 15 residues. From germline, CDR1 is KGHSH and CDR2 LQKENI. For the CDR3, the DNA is TGTGCCAGCTCACAAGATTATAGGGGGTCAGATACGCAGTATTTT. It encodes CASSQDYRGSDTQYF.

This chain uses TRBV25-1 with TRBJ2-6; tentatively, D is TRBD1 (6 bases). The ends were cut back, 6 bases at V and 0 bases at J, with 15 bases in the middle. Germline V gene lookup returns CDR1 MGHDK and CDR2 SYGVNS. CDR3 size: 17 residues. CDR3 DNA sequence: TGTGCCAGCAGAACGGGACCAGGGGCCTCTGGGGCCAACGTCCTGACTTTC. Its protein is CASRTGPGASGANVLTF. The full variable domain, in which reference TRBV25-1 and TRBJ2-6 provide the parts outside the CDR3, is EADIYQTPRYLVIGTGKKITLECSQTMGHDKMYWYQQDPGMELHLIHYSYGVNSTEKGDLSSESTVSRIRTEHFPLTLESARPSHTSQYLCASRTGPGASGANVLTFGAGSRLTVL.

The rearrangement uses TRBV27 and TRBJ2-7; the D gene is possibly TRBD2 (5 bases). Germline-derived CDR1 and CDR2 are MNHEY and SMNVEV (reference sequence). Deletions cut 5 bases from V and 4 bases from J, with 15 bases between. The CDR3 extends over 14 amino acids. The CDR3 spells CASSTIGERYEQYF. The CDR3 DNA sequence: TGTGCCAGCAGTACCATCGGGGAGCGGTACGAGCAGTACTTC.

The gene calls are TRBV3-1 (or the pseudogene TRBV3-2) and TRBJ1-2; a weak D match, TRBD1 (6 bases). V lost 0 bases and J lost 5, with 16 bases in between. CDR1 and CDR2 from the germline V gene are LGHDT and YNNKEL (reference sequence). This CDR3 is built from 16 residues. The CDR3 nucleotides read TGTGCCAGCAGCCAAGACCTCCTGGGGGCTACTTATGGCTACACCTTC. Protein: CASSQDLLGATYGYTF.

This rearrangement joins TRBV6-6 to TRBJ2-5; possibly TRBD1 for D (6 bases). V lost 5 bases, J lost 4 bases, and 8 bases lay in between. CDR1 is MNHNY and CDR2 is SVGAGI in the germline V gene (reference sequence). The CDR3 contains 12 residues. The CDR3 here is CASSVGGETQYF. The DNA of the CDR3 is TGTGCCAGCAGTGTAGGGGGAGAGACCCAGTACTTC.

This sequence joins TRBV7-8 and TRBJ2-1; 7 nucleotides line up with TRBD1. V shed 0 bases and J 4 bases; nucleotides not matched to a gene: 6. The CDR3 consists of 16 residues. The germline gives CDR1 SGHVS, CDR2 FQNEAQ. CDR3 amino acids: CASSLAGTDWYNEQFF. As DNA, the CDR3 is TGTGCCAGCAGCTTAGCAGGGACAGATTGGTACAATGAGCAGTTCTTC.

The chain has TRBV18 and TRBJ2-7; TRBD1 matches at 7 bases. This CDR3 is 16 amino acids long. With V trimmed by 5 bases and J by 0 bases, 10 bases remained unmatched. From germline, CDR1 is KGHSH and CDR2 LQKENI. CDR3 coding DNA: TGTGCCAGCTCATATAAAAGACAGGGAAGCTCCTACGAGCAGTACTTC. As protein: CASSYKRQGSSYEQYF.

This chain's CDR3 is CASSLLAGTDNEQFF. CDR3 in DNA: TGTGCCAGCAGCTTACTAGCGGGAACTGACAATGAGCAGTTCTTC. The chain has TRBV7-2 and TRBJ2-1; TRBD2 aligns across 9 bases. The ends lost 2 bases at V and 5 bases at J; junction bases unmatched: 4. The CDR3 sequence is 15 residues long. Germline V gives CDR1 SGHTA, CDR2 FQGNSA.

CDR3 protein: CASSAGTGLGEQYF. The CDR3 DNA reads as TGTGCCAGCAGTGCCGGGACAGGGTTGGGTGAGCAGTACTTC. This chain connects TRBV27 to TRBJ2-7, with 9 bases identical to TRBD1. V gave up 5 bases and J gave up 7 bases; unmatched junction bases: 9. The CDR3 covers 14 residues. The V gene's germline CDR1 is MNHEY and CDR2 SMNVEV (reference sequence).

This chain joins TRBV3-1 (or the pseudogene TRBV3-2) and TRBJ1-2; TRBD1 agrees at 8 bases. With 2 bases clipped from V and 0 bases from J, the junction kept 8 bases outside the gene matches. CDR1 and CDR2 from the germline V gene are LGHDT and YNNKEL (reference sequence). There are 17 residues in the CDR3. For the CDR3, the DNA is TGTGCCAGCAGCCAATTCAACAGGGGGAGACCTAACTATGGCTACACCTTC. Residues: CASSQFNRGRPNYGYTF.